This is a list of T cell receptor beta chains from one sample in a study of T-cell memory formation after mild COVID-19. TCRdb reprocessed the 5' RACE reads via MiXCR and lists one record per CDR3 protein. The table includes 200,000 to 250,000 distinct CDR3 sequences, 9% to 10% detected once. The sequenced material came from PBMCs or a T cell subset sorted from them (not recorded which). The receptor set was obtained from a man younger than 30 who had mild COVID-19 (a few samples of this study predate the infection). Cell type and time point are not known. CDR3s include the opening cysteine and the closing phenylalanine or tryptophan.

V	J	length	CDR3
TRBV20-1	TRBJ2-2	14	CSGVKGTSTGELFF
TRBV9	TRBJ2-5	14	CASSQTGTWETQYF
TRBV4-1	TRBJ1-2	15	CASSQEGSRTYGYTF
TRBV20-1	TRBJ1-2	13	CSARDNSNYGYTF
TRBV7-2	TRBJ2-1	16	CASSLAPAGGPNEQFF
TRBV5-1	TRBJ1-2	14	CASSSEGAHYGYTF
TRBV9	TRBJ1-5	14	CASSAGGRRQPQHF
TRBV12-3/TRBV12-4	TRBJ1-5	12	CASRSSYQPQHF
TRBV12-3/TRBV12-4	TRBJ1-5	14	CASSRRAASGPQHF
TRBV29-1	TRBJ2-3	13	CSVSVQGTDTQYF
TRBV7-2	TRBJ2-7	14	CASSLRAGGPRQYF
TRBV6-5	TRBJ1-2	15	CASSAPRQGSYGYTF
TRBV6-4	TRBJ2-5	17	CASTDPEGGRYQETQYF
TRBV4-1	TRBJ1-4	16	CASSQDEGATNEKLFF
TRBV7-9	TRBJ1-1	13	CASSFYDNTEAFF
TRBV3-1	TRBJ1-5	14	CASSQDPRDQPQHF
TRBV9	TRBJ2-7	15	CASSVAIGMVYEQYF
TRBV4-3	TRBJ2-1	16	CASSRELANSYNEQFF
TRBV12-3/TRBV12-4	TRBJ1-2	15	CASSPPFTGKWGYTF
TRBV5-1	TRBJ2-3	15	CASSLGQGAPEEQYF
TRBV4-2	TRBJ1-6	17	CASSQETGGGYNSPLHF